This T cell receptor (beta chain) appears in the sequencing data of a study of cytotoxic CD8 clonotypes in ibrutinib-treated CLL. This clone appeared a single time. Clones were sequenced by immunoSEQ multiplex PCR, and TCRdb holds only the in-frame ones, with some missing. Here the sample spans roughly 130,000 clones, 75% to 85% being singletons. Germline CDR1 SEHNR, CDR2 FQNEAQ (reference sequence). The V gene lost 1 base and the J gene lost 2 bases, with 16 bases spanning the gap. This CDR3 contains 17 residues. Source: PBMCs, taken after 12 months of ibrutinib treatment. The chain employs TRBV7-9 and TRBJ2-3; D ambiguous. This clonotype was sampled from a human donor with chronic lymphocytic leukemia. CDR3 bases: TGTGCCAGCAGCTTAGGTTTCGGCGGAGTCAACACAGATACGCAGTATTTT. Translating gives CASSLGFGGVNTDTQYF.